The 2 T cell receptor beta chains presented below share a single source sample, sequenced in a study of patients and donors after allogeneic stem cell transplantation. From the RT-PCR reads, TCRdb called clonotypes with MiXCR, one entry per CDR3 protein. Of 400,000 to 500,000 distinct CDR3 sequences in the sample, 16% were seen once. Material for sequencing was blood, either unsorted or a sorted T cell fraction (not recorded which). These receptors originate from a human donor who was either an allogeneic HSCT recipient or a stem cell or donor lymphocyte infusion donor (not recorded which). It is not recorded whose cells these are; they may come from a transplant donor.

This clonotype showed up just a few times. Written as DNA, the CDR3 is TGTGCCAGCCTCCTAGGGGTTGGGGGCACAGATACGCAGTATTTT. Protein product: CASLLGVGGTDTQYF. This sequence joins TRBV5-5 and TRBJ2-3; a weak D match, TRBD1 (5 bases). V lost 7 bases to trimming and J lost 1 base, with 16 bases between them. The germline CDR1 and CDR2 sequences are SGHKS and YYEKEE (reference sequence). The CDR3 runs 15 residues.

This clonotype was recorded at least ten times. V usage is TRBV4-3 and J usage is TRBJ2-1; D gene ambiguous. Germline-derived CDR1 and CDR2 are LGHNA and YSLEER. The ends were cut back, 4 bases at V and 3 bases at J, with 7 bases in the middle. The CDR3 has 13 residues. The CDR3 loop is CASSRAYYNEQFF. The CDR3 nucleotides read TGCGCCAGCAGCCGGGCCTACTACAATGAGCAGTTCTTC.